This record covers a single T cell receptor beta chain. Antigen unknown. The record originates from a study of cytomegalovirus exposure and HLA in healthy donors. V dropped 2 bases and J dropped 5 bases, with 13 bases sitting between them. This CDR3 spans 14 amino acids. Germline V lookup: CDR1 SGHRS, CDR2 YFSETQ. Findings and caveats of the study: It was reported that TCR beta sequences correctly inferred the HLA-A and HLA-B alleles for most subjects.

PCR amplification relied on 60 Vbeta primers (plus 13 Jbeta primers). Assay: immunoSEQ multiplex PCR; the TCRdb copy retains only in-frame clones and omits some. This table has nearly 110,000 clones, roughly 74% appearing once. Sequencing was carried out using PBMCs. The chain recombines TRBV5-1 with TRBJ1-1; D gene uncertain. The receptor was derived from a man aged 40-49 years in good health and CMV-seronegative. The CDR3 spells CASSLAPRLTEAFF. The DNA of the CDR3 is TGCGCCAGCAGCTTAGCACCGCGCCTAACTGAAGCTTTCTTT.